This section outlines one T cell receptor beta chain sequence together with its context. This clone was counted only a few times. Its antigen is currently not known. Per-base qualities were not stored, and no clone one base away is much larger. The record originates from a study of shared clonotypes between healthy human individuals (dated by TCRdb to between 2020 and 2021). For the study in its entirety: The cohort included a few men and a couple of women between 18 and 49 years of age. For each donor, CD4 naive and CD4 memory were each run on three plates, CD8 naive on two plates, and CD8 memory on one plate. To estimate repertoire size and how much clonotypes are shared between individuals, the study performed deep sequencing of blood TCR repertoires from roughly five healthy adults. To increase sequencing depth and limit assay-specific biases, TCR repertoire library preparation and sequencing were carried out by different laboratories using diverse techniques. Per donor, leukapheresis produced somewhere between about 0.9 and 9 billion PBMCs.

Overall study outcomes, separate from this receptor: The small number of donors limited the genetic and exposure-history diversity represented. Only blood was sampled, and tissue TCR repertoires likely differ from those in blood. Rarefaction of sorted-subset datasets indicated incomplete sequencing despite the large sequencing depth. Pairwise subsampling led to the expectation that sequencing depth would affect the degree of clonotype sharing among donors. Higher generation probabilities were observed for clonotypes shared by all four sorted-subset donors than for non-shared clonotypes. Naive subsets generally had larger estimated clonotype richness than memory subsets. Sharing across a handful of donors was observed for about 4.8% of naive CD4, over 3% of naive CD8, about 2.3% of memory CD4, and roughly 0.4% of memory CD8 clonotypes.

Using the deep immunoSEQ assay, TCR CDR3 regions were amplified from genomic DNA by multiplex PCR. Genomic DNA extracted from each cell subset was distributed evenly over all wells of several immunoSEQ 96-well plates, and each plate served as one replicate. For sorted subsets, around 200 ng genomic DNA, equal to 30,000 to 35,000 T cell genomes, was loaded into each replicate PCR. The purified libraries were quantified using a Qubit 3.0 fluorometer, sized with a Bioanalyzer 2100, and then quantified again using the KAPA Library Quantification kit. Each immunoSEQ 96-well plate was sequenced on its own single-read 150-cycle Illumina NextSeq 550 flow cell. In the original analysis: The immunoSEQ output contained only junctional sequences without quality scores, so filtering could not match that applied to full-length reads. Sequences were annotated with PyIR, a Python wrapper for IgBLAST v1.9, and V/J genes and CDR3 were assigned using IMGT germline references. Reads with weak V/J assignments (E-value above 1e-6), missing CDR3, stop codons, out-of-frame junctions, or ambiguous translated residues were removed. V3J clonotypes were defined by identical inferred V gene, J gene, and CDR3 amino acid sequence. Percentage overlap between repertoires was computed as shared unique clonotypes divided by the size of the smaller repertoire. RTK rarefaction, the Chao1 estimator, and Recon v2.1 estimates of unobserved clonotypes were used to assess repertoire richness. Generation probabilities for all TCRbeta clonotypes obtained by the gDNA method from a few donors were computed using OLGA. The immuneACCESS repertoire file appears here via TCRdb, limited to in-frame rearrangements. These files lack a portion of the clones; in checked studies, under half of the deficit traces to unresolved V genes, and the cause of the others is not known. The V and J calls and the clone size are those of that table, but D and trimming were determined from the DNA. The sample includes 550,000 to 850,000 clones, with roughly 72% observed a single time. Clones ranked in the top ten supply more than 1.5% of the sample.

Healthy HIV-negative adults with no recently reported acute infections or vaccinations were included as donors. Only Caucasian adults living in Nashville, Tennessee, USA were represented among the donors. CD4+ T cells were enriched by magnetic negative selection; naive cells were then positively selected on CD45RA, and the negative fraction formed the memory subset. Blood was obtained by leukapheresis, after which PBMCs were separated by Ficoll-Histopaque density gradient centrifugation and cryopreserved in liquid nitrogen vapor phase. Analytical flow cytometry was used to check the purity and quantity of each magnetically sorted T cell population. Genomic DNA was isolated from each sorted fraction and quantified by UV absorbance on a Nanodrop 2000c. Reading from cysteine to phenylalanine, the CDR3 counts 17 amino acids. The only DNA kept is the CDR3, 51 bases in frame from the first base. At the junction V is shortened by 5 bases and J by 5 bases; bases outside the gene matches: 9. CDR1 and CDR2 were assigned from the germline V gene as SGHTA and FQGTGA.

The sequence was collected from a woman aged 25-40 years in good health. This chain is built from TRBV7-3 and TRBJ2-3; TRBD2 lines up with 14 middle nucleotides. Material for sequencing was memory CD4+ T cells sorted from blood. The cell subset or site tag for this specimen amounts to: CD45RA-negative fraction. The DNA sequence reads TGTGCCAGCAGCCAAGGAGGGACTAGCGGGAGAAGAGATACGCAGTATTTT. This codes for CASSQGGTSGRRDTQYF.